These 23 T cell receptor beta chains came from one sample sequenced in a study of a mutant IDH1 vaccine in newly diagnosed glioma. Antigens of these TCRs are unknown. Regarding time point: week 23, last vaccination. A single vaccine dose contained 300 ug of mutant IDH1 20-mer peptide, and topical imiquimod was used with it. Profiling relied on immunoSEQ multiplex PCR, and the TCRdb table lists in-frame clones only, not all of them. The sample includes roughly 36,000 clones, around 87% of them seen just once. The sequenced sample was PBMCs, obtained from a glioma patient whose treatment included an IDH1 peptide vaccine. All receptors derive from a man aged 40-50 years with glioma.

CDR3 coding DNA: TGCGCCAGCAGTGGAGGTCAGGGGGTTCAGCAGTACGTC. Its protein product is CASSGGQGVQQYV. J is TRBJ2-7 and V is TRBV10-2; 7 bases are shared with TRBD1. This CDR3 region has 13 residues. The germline V gene encodes CDR1 WSHSY and CDR2 SAAADI. With 4 bases clipped from V and 8 bases from J, the junction kept 8 bases outside the gene matches.

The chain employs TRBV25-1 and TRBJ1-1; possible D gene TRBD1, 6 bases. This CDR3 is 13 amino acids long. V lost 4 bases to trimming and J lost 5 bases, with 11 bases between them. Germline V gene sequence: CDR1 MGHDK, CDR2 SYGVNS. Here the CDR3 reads CASSGPDSTEAFF. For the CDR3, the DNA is TGTGCCAGCAGTGGTCCGGACAGTACTGAAGCTTTCTTT.

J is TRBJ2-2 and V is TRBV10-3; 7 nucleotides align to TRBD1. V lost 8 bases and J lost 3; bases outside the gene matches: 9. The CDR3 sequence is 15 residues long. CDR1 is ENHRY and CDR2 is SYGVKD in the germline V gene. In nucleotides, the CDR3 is TGTGCCATCCGCCCAAATCAGGGGGACACCGGGGAGCTGTTTTTT. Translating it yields CAIRPNQGDTGELFF.

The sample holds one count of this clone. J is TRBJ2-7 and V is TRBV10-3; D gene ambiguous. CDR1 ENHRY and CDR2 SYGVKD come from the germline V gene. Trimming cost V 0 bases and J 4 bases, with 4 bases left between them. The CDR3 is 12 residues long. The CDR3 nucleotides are TGTGCCATCAGTGAGTCGAGATACGAGCAGTACTTC. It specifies CAISESRYEQYF.

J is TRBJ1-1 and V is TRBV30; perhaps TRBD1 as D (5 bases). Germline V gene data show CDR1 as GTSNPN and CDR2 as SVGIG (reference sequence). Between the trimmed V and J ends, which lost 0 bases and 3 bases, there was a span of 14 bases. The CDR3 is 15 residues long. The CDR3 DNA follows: TGTGCCTGGAGTGTACTTGCAGGGTGGGACACTGAAGCTTTCTTT. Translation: CAWSVLAGWDTEAFF.

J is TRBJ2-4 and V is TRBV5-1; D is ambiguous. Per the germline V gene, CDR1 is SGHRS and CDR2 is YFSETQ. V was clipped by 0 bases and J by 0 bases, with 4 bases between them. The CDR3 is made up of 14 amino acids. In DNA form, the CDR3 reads TGCGCCAGCAGCTTGGGTCTAGCCAAAAACATTCAGTACTTC. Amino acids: CASSLGLAKNIQYF.

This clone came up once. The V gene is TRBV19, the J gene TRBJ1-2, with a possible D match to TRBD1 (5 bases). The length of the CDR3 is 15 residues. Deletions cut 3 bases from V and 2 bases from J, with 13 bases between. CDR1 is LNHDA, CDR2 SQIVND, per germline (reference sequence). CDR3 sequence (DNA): TGTGCCAGTAGTATGGCAGGGTTGGGCAACTATGGCTACACCTTC. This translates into CASSMAGLGNYGYTF. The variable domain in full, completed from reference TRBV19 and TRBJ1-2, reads DGGITQSPKYLFRKEGQNVTLSCEQNLNHDAMYWYRQDPGQGLRLIYYSQIVNDFQKGDIAEGYSVSREKKESFPLTVTSAQKNPTAFYLCASSMAGLGNYGYTFGSGTRLTVV.

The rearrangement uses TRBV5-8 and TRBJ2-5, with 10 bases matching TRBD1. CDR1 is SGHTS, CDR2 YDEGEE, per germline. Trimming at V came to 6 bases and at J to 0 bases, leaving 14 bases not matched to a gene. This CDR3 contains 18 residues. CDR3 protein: CASTSGDRGMVYQETQYF. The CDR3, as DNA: TGTGCCAGCACCTCGGGGGACAGGGGTATGGTATACCAAGAGACCCAGTACTTC.

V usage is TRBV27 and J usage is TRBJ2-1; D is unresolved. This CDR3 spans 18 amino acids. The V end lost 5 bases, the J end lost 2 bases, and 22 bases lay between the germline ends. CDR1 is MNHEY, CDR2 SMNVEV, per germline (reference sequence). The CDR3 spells CASSRGSTALRAYNEQFF. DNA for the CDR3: TGTGCCAGCAGTCGTGGAAGTACGGCGTTAAGGGCCTACAATGAGCAGTTCTTC.

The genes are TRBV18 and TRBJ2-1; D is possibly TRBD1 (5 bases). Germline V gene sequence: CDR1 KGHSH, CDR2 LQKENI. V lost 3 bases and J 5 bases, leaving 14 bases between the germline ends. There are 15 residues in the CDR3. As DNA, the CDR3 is TGTGCCAGCTCACCTTTCTGGGGCGAAGACAATGAGCAGTTCTTC. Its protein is CASSPFWGEDNEQFF.

CDR3 bases: TGTGCCAGTAGTATCCGGGCGACTTTAGATGGCTACACCTTC. Its translation is CASSIRATLDGYTF. The chain employs TRBV19 and TRBJ1-2, with unresolved D. The CDR3 spans 14 residues. The ends were cut back, 3 bases at V and 6 bases at J, with 14 bases in the middle. The germline V gene encodes CDR1 LNHDA and CDR2 SQIVND (reference sequence).

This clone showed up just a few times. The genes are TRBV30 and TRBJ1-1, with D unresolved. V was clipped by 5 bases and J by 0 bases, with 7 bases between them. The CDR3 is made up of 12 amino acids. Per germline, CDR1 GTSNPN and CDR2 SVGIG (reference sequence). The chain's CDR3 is CAWGQLNTEAFF. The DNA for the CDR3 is TGTGCCTGGGGGCAATTGAACACTGAAGCTTTCTTT. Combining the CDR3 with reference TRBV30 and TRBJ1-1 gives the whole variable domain SQTIHQWPATLVQPVGSPLSLECTVEGTSNPNLYWYRQAAGRGLQLLFYSVGIGQISSEVPQNLSASRPQDRQFILSSKKLLLSDSGFYLCAWGQLNTEAFFGQGTRLTVV.

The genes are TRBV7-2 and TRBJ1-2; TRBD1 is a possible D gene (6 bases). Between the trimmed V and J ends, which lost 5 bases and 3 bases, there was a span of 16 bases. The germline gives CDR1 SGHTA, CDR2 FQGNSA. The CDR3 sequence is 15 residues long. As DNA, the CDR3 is TGTGCCAGCAGCCTAGGGGCGACAGGCTACTATGGCTACACCTTC. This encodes CASSLGATGYYGYTF.

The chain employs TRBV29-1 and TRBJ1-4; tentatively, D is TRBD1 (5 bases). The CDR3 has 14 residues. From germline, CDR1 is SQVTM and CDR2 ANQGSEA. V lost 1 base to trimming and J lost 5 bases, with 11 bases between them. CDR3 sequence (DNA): TGCAGCGTTGAAGGGGGATGGGGGAATGAAAAACTGTTTTTT. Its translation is CSVEGGWGNEKLFF.

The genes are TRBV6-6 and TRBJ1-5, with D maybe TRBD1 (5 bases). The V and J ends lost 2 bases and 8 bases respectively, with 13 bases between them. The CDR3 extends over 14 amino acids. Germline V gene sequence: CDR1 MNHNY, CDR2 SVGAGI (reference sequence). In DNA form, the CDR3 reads TGTGCCAGCAGTTACGATACGGGGCAGAAGCCCCAGCATTTT. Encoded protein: CASSYDTGQKPQHF.

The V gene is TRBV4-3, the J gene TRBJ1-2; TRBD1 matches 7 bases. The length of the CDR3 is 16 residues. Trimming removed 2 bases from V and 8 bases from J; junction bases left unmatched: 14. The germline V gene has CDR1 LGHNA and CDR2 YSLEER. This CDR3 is CASSQTGVLTGWGYTF. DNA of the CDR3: TGCGCCAGCAGCCAAACAGGGGTCTTGACAGGGTGGGGCTACACCTTC.

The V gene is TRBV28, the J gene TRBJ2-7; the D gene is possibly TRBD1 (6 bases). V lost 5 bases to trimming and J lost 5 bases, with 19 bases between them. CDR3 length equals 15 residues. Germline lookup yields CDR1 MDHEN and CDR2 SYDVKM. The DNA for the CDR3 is TGTGCCAGCAGTGTAGGGGGTGGCAATTTCAACGAGCAGTACGTC. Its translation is CASSVGGGNFNEQYV.

For the CDR3, the DNA is TGTGCCATCAGTGATGGGCCCTACAATGAGCAGTTCTTC. Its protein product is CAISDGPYNEQFF. The chain has TRBV10-3 and TRBJ2-1; no firm D call. The V end was cut by 3 bases, the J end by 2 bases, with 5 bases between. The germline gives CDR1 ENHRY, CDR2 SYGVKD. The length of the CDR3 is 13 residues.

The CDR3 DNA sequence: TGTGCCAGCAGCAAAGTTGGGAGGGAAAGGCACACTGAAGCTTTCTTT. Protein: CASSKVGRERHTEAFF. The chain uses TRBV21-1 and TRBJ1-1. TRBV21-1 is a recognized pseudogene. The CDR3 length is 16 residues.

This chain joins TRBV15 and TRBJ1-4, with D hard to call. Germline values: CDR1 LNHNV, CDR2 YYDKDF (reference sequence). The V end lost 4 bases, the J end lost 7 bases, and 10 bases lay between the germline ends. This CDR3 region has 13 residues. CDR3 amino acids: CATSTFSPEKLFF. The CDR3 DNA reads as TGTGCCACCAGCACCTTTTCTCCTGAAAAACTGTTTTTT.

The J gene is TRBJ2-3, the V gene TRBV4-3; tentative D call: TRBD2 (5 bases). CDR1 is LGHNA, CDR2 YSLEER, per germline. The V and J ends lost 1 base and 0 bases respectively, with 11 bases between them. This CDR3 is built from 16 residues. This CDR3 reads CASSQGETPSTDTQYF. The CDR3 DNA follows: TGCGCCAGCAGCCAAGGGGAGACACCGAGCACAGATACGCAGTATTTT.

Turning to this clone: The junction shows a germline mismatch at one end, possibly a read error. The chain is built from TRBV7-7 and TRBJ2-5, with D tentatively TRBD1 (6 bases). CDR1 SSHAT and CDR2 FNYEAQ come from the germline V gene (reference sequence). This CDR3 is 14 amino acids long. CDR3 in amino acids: CASSLGLGAETQYF. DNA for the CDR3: TGTGCTAGCAGCTTAGGGTTGGGGGCTGAGACCCAGTACTTC.

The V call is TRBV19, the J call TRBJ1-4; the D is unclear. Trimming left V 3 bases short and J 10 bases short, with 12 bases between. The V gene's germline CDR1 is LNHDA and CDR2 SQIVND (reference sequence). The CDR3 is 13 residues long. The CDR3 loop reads CASSIPPTGKLFF. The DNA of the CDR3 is TGTGCCAGTAGTATTCCCCCGACTGGAAAACTGTTTTTT.